By sample share, the clone carrying this TCR beta chain is medium-sized (0.01 to 0.1%). Its antigen is currently unknown. Trimming removed 3 bases at V and 9 bases at J, with 15 bases between. Germline V gene lookup returns CDR1 LGHNA and CDR2 YSLEER. The CDR3 has 14 amino acids. Treatment for all HIV-infected participants took place in the United States. Samples were assayed with immunoSEQ v3.0 at survey level. Sequencing used immunoSEQ multiplex PCR; TCRdb keeps in-frame clones, though not all of them. The sample shows about 15,000 clones, about 84% of them seen only once. These data belong to a study of long-term antiretroviral therapy in people with HIV. The study's findings and limits: Dominant in the repertoire at all time points were clones expanded before ART. Older ART regimens may have been in use when blood was drawn between the mid-2000s and the late 2010s.

The chain has TRBV4-3 and TRBJ2-1, with D unclear. This sequence originates from a man under 40 with HIV. The sequencing here drew on unsorted PBMCs, taken approximately 14 months before starting antiretroviral therapy. CDR3 sequence (DNA): TGCGCCAGCAGCCAGGGCATGTTCGCTATTGAGCAGTTCTTC. Residues: CASSQGMFAIEQFF.